The rows below give T cell receptor beta chains drawn from one sample of a study of identical twins. TCRdb reprocessed the 5' RACE reads via MiXCR and lists one record per CDR3 protein. The sample lists under 900,000 distinct CDR3 sequences, about 18% occurring once. These same data were also listed under a study on T cells expressing NK-cell markers.

Sequenced sample: PBMCs. The source is a woman in her late teens or twenties in good health. Each CDR3 is given without its conserved first and last residue. Fields, in order: CDR3 length, V gene, J gene, CDR3 protein.

10	TRBV12-5	TRBJ2-7	ASGVQSYEQY
13	TRBV11-2	TRBJ2-5	ASSPLDSSQETQY
12	TRBV3-1	TRBJ2-3	ASSQEDSTDTQY
10	TRBV5-1	TRBJ2-7	ASSPDRHEQY
10	TRBV29-1	TRBJ2-2	SGGSITGELF
12	TRBV27	TRBJ2-7	ASTALDGIYEQY
20	TRBV4-2	TRBJ2-3	ASSQGSSGLLLAGGATDTQY
10	TRBV7-9	TRBJ1-1	ASSPLGREAF
14	TRBV13	TRBJ1-1	ASSSSVGRRNTEAF
10	TRBV7-8	TRBJ2-3	ASRTETDTQY
13	TRBV6-5	TRBJ2-7	ASSSPRAGGSEQY
13	TRBV5-1	TRBJ2-1	ASSLLTSTDNEQF
14	TRBV9	TRBJ2-1	ASSVGLAGSMDEQF
13	TRBV7-2	TRBJ2-3	ASSAGTGATDTQY
11	TRBV10-3	TRBJ2-3	AISSGNADTQY
14	TRBV20-1	TRBJ2-1	SARRAGTPPYNEQF
12	TRBV2	TRBJ2-1	ASKGLAGGVEQF
11	TRBV6-4	TRBJ1-1	ASSGELNTEAF
10	TRBV10-3	TRBJ2-7	AISGSLHEQY
12	TRBV10-3	TRBJ2-6	AIRDSSGANVLT
12	TRBV6-4	TRBJ2-3	ASSDGGDTDTQY
12	TRBV10-3	TRBJ2-7	AISEILGDYEQY
12	TRBV4-3	TRBJ2-7	ASSQGGASYEQY
15	TRBV5-1	TRBJ2-2	ASSLALWTGNTGELF
10	TRBV10-3	TRBJ1-5	AIWEVNQPQH
12	TRBV5-4	TRBJ2-1	ASRDSGSHNEQF
10	TRBV20-1	TRBJ1-1	SATSGDTEAF